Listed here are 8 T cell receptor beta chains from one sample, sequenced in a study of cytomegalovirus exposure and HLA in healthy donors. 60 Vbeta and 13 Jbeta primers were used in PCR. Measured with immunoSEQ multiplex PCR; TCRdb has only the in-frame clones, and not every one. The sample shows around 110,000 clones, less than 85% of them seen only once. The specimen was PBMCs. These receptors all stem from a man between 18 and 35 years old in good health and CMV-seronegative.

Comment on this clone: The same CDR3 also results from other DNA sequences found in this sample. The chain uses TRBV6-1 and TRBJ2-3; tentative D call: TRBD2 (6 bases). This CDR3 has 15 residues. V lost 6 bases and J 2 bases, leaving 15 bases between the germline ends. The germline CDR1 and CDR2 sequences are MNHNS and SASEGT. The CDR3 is CASREGLPTTDTQYF. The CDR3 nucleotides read TGTGCCAGCAGGGAGGGACTTCCGACCACAGATACGCAGTATTTT.

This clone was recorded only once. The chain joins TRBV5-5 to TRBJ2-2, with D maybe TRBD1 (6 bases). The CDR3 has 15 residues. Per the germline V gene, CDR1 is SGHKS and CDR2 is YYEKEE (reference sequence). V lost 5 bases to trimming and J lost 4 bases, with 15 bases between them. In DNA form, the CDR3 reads TGTGCCAGCAGTTTCCAACAGGGTTCCACCGGGGAGCTGTTTTTT. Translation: CASSFQQGSTGELFF.

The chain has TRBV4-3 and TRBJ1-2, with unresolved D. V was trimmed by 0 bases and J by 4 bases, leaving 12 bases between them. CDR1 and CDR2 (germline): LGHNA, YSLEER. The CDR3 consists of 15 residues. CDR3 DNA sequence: TGCGCCAGCAGCCAAGATGAGGGCGCGATCTATGGCTACACCTTC. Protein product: CASSQDEGAIYGYTF.

As DNA, the CDR3 is TGTGCCAGCAGCGGGGACAGGTCCTATTCGAGGTACACCTTC. It is translated as CASSGDRSYSRYTF. The V gene is TRBV2, the J gene TRBJ1-2; 8 bases fit TRBD1. V was pared by 6 bases and J by 11 bases, with 14 bases of the junction left unmatched. Germline values: CDR1 SNHLY, CDR2 FYNNEI. CDR3 length: 14 amino acids. Drawing the rest from reference TRBV2 and TRBJ1-2, the complete variable domain is EPEVTQTPSHQVTQMGQEVILRCVPISNHLYFYWYRQILGQKVEFLVSFYNNEISEKSEIFDDQFSVERPDGSNFTLKIRSTKLEDSAMYFCASSGDRSYSRYTFGSGTRLTVV.

The CDR3 bases are TGTGCCAGTAGTGACACTGGGTTTGGGGCTCAGCCCCAGCATTTT. Protein product: CASSDTGFGAQPQHF. The chain combines TRBV19 with TRBJ1-5; D might be TRBD1 (5 bases). Germline lookup yields CDR1 LNHDA and CDR2 SQIVND (reference sequence). The ends were cut back, 5 bases at V and 6 bases at J, with 17 bases in the middle. The CDR3 runs 15 residues.

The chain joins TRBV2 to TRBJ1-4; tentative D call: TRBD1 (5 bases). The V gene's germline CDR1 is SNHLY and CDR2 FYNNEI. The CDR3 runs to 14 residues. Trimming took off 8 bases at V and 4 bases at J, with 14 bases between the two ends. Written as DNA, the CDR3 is TGTGCCAGCGGTTTGAACAGGCTTAATGAAAAACTGTTTTTT. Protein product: CASGLNRLNEKLFF.

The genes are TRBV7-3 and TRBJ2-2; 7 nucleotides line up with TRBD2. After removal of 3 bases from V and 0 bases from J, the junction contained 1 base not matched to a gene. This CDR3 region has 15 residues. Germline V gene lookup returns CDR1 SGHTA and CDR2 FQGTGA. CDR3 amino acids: CASSFRGANTGELFF. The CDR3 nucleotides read TGTGCCAGCAGCTTTCGGGGGGCGAACACCGGGGAGCTGTTTTTT.

The CDR3 nucleotides are TGTGCCAGCAGCTCCCACCGCCGGACTAGCGGGGGTCACAATGAGCAGTTCTTC. Encoded protein: CASSSHRRTSGGHNEQFF. The J gene is TRBJ2-1, the V gene TRBV7-9; 13 nucleotides match TRBD2. From germline, CDR1 is SEHNR and CDR2 FQNEAQ (reference sequence). The CDR3 covers 18 residues. J gave up 5 bases and V 4 bases, and 11 bases lay outside the gene matches.